The rows below give T cell receptor beta chains drawn from one sample of a study of blood T cell repertoires in COVID-19. The repertoire was sequenced with immunoSEQ multiplex PCR; TCRdb's copy has only in-frame clones and lacks some. Here the sample spans 200,000 to 300,000 clones, approximately 88% being singletons. The sequencing sample was made of peripheral blood. The receptors derive from a human donor in a cohort sampled during active COVID-19. The CDR3 runs from the conserved cysteine through the conserved F or W.

V gene,CDR3 protein
TRBV12-3/TRBV12-4,CASSQFYEQYF
TRBV30,CAWSFGGQETQYF
TRBV5-4,CASSLRPTYEQYF
TRBV21-1,CASSTKQQGPAGDTQYF
TRBV15,CATSKGTGNTEAFF
TRBV4-3,CASSQDGQGHEKLFF
TRBV20-1,CSASGRGSLWAGNTIYF
TRBV12-3/TRBV12-4,CASGGNLNEQYF
TRBV12-3/TRBV12-4,CASGLGLFNEQFF
TRBV9,CASSSPDREVWEDEQFF
TRBV9,CASRAREPYTGELFF
TRBV4-3,CASSQVISSREDGYTF
TRBV4-3,CASSQDPGMDTEAFF
TRBV24-1,CATSDAQGLQETQYF
TRBV6-2/TRBV6-3,CASSYSAGSANTGELFF
TRBV7-9,CASSFSGAANTEAFF
TRBV6-6,CASSPPRHGYTF
TRBV5-1,CASSLVFGEITEAFF
TRBV7-2,CASSPHRAGYTF
TRBV6-1,CASSEAYPGIDEQYF
TRBV4-3,CASSRAGGSEQYF
TRBV6-5,CASGPSGSYNEQFF
TRBV7-2,CASSLARDKYYGYTF
TRBV10-3,CAISEGPSGATYEQYF
TRBV18,CASSPRGPGQDEKLFF
TRBV20-1,CSASPPPGGRGYGYTF
TRBV7-8,CASSLVGGADYGYTF
TRBV7-9,CASSFSGSSGGYEQYF
TRBV28,CASSLEYHTIYF
TRBV27,CASTGLYNEQFF
TRBV28,CASRGRGSVDQPQHF
TRBV7-2,CASSLVPGSYEQYF
TRBV27,CASSRKANTEAFF
TRBV27,CASSTWDSRYPETQYF
TRBV19,CASNGQGYYGYTF
TRBV2,CASTRGGASPGYTF
TRBV28,CASYTGGDIQYF
TRBV28,CASSFPSGPGLAGMEEQFF
TRBV7-3,CASSAQGGTEAFF
TRBV4-1,CASSQAGQDGNTIYF
TRBV5-1,CASSPQQGTGANVLTF
TRBV5-4,CASSLEQGNSPLHF
TRBV30,CAWTLAAPYEQYF
TRBV21-1,CASSNTLDLRGGENTEAFF
TRBV6-2/TRBV6-3,CASSYMGNSYEQYF
TRBV7-9,CASSPTTYGYTF
TRBV12-3/TRBV12-4,CASTETGGGYTF
TRBV28,CASTTRTGVGTEAFF